Following are 14 T cell receptor beta chains from one sample sequenced in a study of metastatic and nonmetastatic thyroid tumors. TCRdb re-called the PCR reads via MiXCR. The data hold about 15,000 clones, with around 29% observed a single time. Each patient went into thyroid surgery without having received any treatment. The sample taken for sequencing was tumor tissue. The receptors come from a female donor with papillary thyroid cancer or a benign thyroid nodule (not recorded which). Some clones in this sample may be carry-over from other donors' samples.

V is TRBV2 and J is TRBJ1-2; unclear D gene. The CDR3 spans 16 residues. Trimming pared 0 bases from V and 1 base from J, leaving 12 bases between. Germline values: CDR1 SNHLY, CDR2 FYNNEI. CDR3 amino acids: CASSEAMGEINYGYTF. The CDR3 coding sequence is TGTGCCAGCAGTGAAGCGATGGGTGAAATTAACTATGGCTACACCTTC.

This rearrangement joins TRBV28 to TRBJ2-1, with D possibly matching TRBD2 (6 bases). Germline loops: CDR1 MDHEN, CDR2 SYDVKM. This CDR3 is built from 14 residues. Trimming removed 3 bases from V and 7 bases from J, with 13 bases in between. CDR3 region: CASSFRGSSNEQFF. The CDR3 bases are TGTGCCAGCAGTTTTCGGGGGAGTTCTAATGAGCAGTTCTTC.

This clone qualifies as medium-sized. The chain combines TRBV2 with TRBJ2-1; 8 nucleotides line up with TRBD1. V lost 10 bases, J lost 4 bases, and 9 bases stayed unmatched. The CDR3 is made up of 14 amino acids. Germline V gene sequence: CDR1 SNHLY, CDR2 FYNNEI. The CDR3 spells CATFPGTGYNEQFF. In DNA form, the CDR3 reads TGTGCCACATTTCCGGGGACAGGTTACAATGAGCAGTTCTTC.

V is TRBV30 and J is TRBJ1-1; D is possibly TRBD1 (5 bases). Trimming took off 2 bases at V and 6 bases at J, with 10 bases between the two ends. Germline V gene sequence: CDR1 GTSNPN, CDR2 SVGIG (reference sequence). This CDR3 has 12 residues. The CDR3 spells CAWSLLGAEAFF. For the CDR3, the DNA is TGTGCCTGGAGTTTGTTGGGGGCTGAAGCTTTCTTT.

This clone occurred many times. The chain uses TRBV28 and TRBJ1-5; D gene uncertain. This CDR3 is built from 14 residues. The germline CDR1 and CDR2 sequences are MDHEN and SYDVKM. V was pared by 5 bases and J by 3 bases, with 11 bases between. The CDR3 DNA sequence: TGTGCCAGCAGTGTCGCCGAATACAATCAGCCCCAGCATTTT. This encodes CASSVAEYNQPQHF.

J is TRBJ1-5 and V is TRBV30; D perhaps matches TRBD1 (6 bases). V shed 6 bases and J shed 6 bases, with 15 bases lying between them. This CDR3 region has 13 residues. Germline values: CDR1 GTSNPN, CDR2 SVGIG (reference sequence). The CDR3 coding sequence is TGTGCCTGTCAAGGACAGAGCGGTCAGCCCCAGCATTTT. This codes for CACQGQSGQPQHF.

The rearrangement uses TRBV6-1 and TRBJ1-2; D ambiguous. The germline gives CDR1 MNHNS, CDR2 SASEGT. V gave up 0 bases and J gave up 8 bases, with 19 bases separating them. The CDR3 loop spans 16 amino acids. The CDR3 nucleotides are TGTGCCAGCAGTGAAGCGCCGCCCGGGAACGGAGGGGGCTACACCTTC. It encodes CASSEAPPGNGGGYTF.

The genes are TRBV12-3 or TRBV12-4 and TRBJ1-1; D gene unclear. CDR3 length: 15 residues. Deletions cut 7 bases from V and 0 bases from J, with 15 bases between. The CDR3 loop is CASTLFIVMNTEAFF. The CDR3 region has the DNA TGTGCCAGCACCCTATTCATTGTAATGAACACTGAAGCTTTCTTT.

By sample fraction, this clone is medium-sized. This chain connects TRBV2 to TRBJ1-1; no clear D. Germline V CDR1 and CDR2: SNHLY, FYNNEI. The CDR3 length is 15 residues. Between the trimmed V and J ends, which lost 6 bases and 1 base, there was a span of 15 bases. The CDR3 here is CASSSRAFTNTEAFF. CDR3 nucleotides: TGTGCCAGCAGCTCTAGGGCCTTTACGAACACTGAAGCTTTCTTT.

This clone is labeled medium-sized. The chain links TRBV6-2 or TRBV6-3 to TRBJ1-2, with 9 bases aligning to TRBD1. V trimming: 4 bases; J trimming: 9 bases; junction bases outside the gene matches: 9. The CDR3 covers 14 residues. The germline gives CDR1 MNHEY, CDR2 SVGEGT. CDR3 protein: CASSSLDRGNSYTF. The CDR3, as DNA: TGTGCCAGCAGTTCCCTGGACAGGGGAAATAGCTACACCTTC.

This clone was seen a handful of times. The V gene is TRBV2, the J gene TRBJ2-2; D is undetermined. The CDR3 is 14 amino acids. Germline V CDR1 and CDR2: SNHLY, FYNNEI. V lost 3 bases, J lost 0 bases, and 5 bases lay in between. CDR3 sequence: CASSESSNTGELFF. For the CDR3, the DNA is TGTGCCAGCAGTGAGTCCTCGAACACCGGGGAGCTGTTTTTT. Full variable domain (missing parts from reference TRBV2 and TRBJ2-2): EPEVTQTPSHQVTQMGQEVILRCVPISNHLYFYWYRQILGQKVEFLVSFYNNEISEKSEIFDDQFSVERPDGSNFTLKIRSTKLEDSAMYFCASSESSNTGELFFGEGSRLTVL.

This clone appeared many times. The chain employs TRBV3-1 and TRBJ2-7; TRBD1 aligns across 9 bases. J lost 2 bases, V lost 1 base, and 0 bases had no gene match. Per germline, CDR1 LGHDT and CDR2 YNNKEL (reference sequence). CDR3 length: 14 residues. The CDR3 DNA reads as TGTGCCAGCAGCCAAGGGGACAGGGCCTACGAGCAGTACTTC. Protein product: CASSQGDRAYEQYF.

The J gene is TRBJ2-3, the V gene TRBV13, with TRBD2 matching 9 bases. The V gene end was trimmed by 8 bases and the J gene end by 0 bases; junction bases not matched to a gene: 9. CDR1 and CDR2 (germline): PRHDT, FYEKMQ (reference sequence). This CDR3 spans 16 amino acids. CDR3 sequence: CASSMEAGGSTDTQYF. The CDR3 region has the DNA TGTGCCAGCTCCATGGAGGCGGGGGGGAGCACAGATACGCAGTATTTT.

The chain couples TRBV30 to TRBJ2-2; 11 nucleotides line up with TRBD1. The germline gives CDR1 GTSNPN, CDR2 SVGIG (reference sequence). The J segment lost 5 bases and the V segment lost 7 bases, leaving 6 bases of the junction unmatched. This CDR3 comprises 14 residues. CDR3 region: CASTGTGGTGELFF. CDR3 nucleotide sequence: TGTGCCTCCACCGGGACAGGGGGGACCGGGGAGCTGTTTTTT.